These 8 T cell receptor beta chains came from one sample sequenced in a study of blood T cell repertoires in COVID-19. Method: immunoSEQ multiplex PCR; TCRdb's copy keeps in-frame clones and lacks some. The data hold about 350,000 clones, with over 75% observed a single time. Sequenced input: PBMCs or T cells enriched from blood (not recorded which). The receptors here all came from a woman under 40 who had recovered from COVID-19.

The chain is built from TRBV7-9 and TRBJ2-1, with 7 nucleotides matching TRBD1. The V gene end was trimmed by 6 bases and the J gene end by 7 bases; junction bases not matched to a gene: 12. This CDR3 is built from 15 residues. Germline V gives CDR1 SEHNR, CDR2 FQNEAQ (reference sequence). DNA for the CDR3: TGTGCCAGCAGGTGGGGAGACAGGGAAGGGAATGAGCAGTTCTTC. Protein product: CASRWGDREGNEQFF.

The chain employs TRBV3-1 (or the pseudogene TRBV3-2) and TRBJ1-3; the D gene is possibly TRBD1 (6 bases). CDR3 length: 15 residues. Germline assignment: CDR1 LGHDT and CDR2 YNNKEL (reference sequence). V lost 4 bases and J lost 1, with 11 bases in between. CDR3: CASSLIGGSGNTIYF. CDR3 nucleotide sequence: TGTGCCAGCAGCCTTATAGGGGGTTCTGGAAACACCATATATTTT.

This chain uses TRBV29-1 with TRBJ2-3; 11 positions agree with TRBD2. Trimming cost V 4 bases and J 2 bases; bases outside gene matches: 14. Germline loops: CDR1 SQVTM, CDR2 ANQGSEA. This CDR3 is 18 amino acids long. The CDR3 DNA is TGCAGCGTTGGAGCTAGCGGGGGGCCCCGGCCATTCACAGATACGCAGTATTTT. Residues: CSVGASGGPRPFTDTQYF.

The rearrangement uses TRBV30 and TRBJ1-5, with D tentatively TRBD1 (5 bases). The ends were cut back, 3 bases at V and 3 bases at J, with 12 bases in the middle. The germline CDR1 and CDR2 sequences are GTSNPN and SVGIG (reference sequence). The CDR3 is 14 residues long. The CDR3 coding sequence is TGTGCCTGGAGGGATCAGGGTTTCAATCAGCCCCAGCATTTT. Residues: CAWRDQGFNQPQHF.

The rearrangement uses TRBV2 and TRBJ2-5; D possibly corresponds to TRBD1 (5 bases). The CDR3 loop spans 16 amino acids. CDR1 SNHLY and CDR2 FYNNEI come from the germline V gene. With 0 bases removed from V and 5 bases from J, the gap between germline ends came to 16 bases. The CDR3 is CASSEALIGVRETQYF. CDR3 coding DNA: TGTGCCAGCAGTGAAGCGCTAATAGGGGTGAGGGAGACCCAGTACTTC.

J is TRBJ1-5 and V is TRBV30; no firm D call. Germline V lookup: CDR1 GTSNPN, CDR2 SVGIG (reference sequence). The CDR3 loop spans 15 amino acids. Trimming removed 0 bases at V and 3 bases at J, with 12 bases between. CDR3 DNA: TGTGCCTGGAGTGTACATTCAGGTATCAATCAGCCCCAGCATTTT. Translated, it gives CAWSVHSGINQPQHF.

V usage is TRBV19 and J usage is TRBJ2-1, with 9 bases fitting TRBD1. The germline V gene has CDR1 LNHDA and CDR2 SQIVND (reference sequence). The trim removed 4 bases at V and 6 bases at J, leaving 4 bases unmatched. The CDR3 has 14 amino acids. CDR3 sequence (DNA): TGTGCCAGTAGTAAAGGGACAGGGCCCAATGAGCAGTTCTTC. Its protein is CASSKGTGPNEQFF.

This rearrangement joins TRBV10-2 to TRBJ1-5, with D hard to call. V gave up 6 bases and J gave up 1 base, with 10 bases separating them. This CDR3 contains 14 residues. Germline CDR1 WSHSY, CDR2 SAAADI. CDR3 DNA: TGCGCCAGCAGCGAGGAGATCAGCAATCAGCCCCAGCATTTT. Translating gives CASSEEISNQPQHF.